The T cell receptor (beta chain) described here comes from a study of T cell repertoires in cytomegalovirus infection. Study information: CMV epitopes that were recently identified and HLA-C-restricted were used alongside well-studied HLA-B-restricted ones. Carrying CMV and the relevant HLA type showed in public TCR beta signatures.

Germline assignment: CDR1 SGHNT and CDR2 YENEEA. The CDR3 has 22 residues. After removal of 1 base from V and 0 bases from J, the junction contained 17 bases not matched to a gene. Study results and caveats: HLA-C-restricted CMV-specific TCR beta clonotypes were dominant in the ex vivo response. Carriers of CMV and the relevant HLA type were discriminated by public TCR beta frequency.

TCRdb passed the reads through MiXCR, listing each CDR3 protein once. The table records around 310,000 distinct CDR3 sequences, just under 30% of them present only once. Turning to this clonotype: What it binds is not known.

The chain uses TRBV11-3 and TRBJ2-1, with 11 bases fitting TRBD2. Here the sequenced sample was cultured PBMCs, taken from culture after CMV antigen stimulation. This sequence originates from a human donor in good health (CMV status not recorded). Some clones in this sample may be carry-over from other donors' samples. The CDR3 here is CASSLGAWGLAGGPSSYNEQFF. The DNA for the CDR3 is TGTGCCAGCAGCTTAGGAGCGTGGGGGCTAGCGGGAGGACCGAGCTCCTACAATGAGCAGTTCTTC.